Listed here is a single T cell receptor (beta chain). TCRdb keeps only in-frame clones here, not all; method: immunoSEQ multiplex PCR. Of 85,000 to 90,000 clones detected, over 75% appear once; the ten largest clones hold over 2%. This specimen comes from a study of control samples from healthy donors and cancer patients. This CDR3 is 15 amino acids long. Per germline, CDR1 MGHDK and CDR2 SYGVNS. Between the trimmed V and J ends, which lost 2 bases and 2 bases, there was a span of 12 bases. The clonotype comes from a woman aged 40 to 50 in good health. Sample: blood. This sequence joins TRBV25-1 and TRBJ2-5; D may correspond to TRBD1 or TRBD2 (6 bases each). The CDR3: CASSEGGGTQETQYF. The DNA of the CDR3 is TGTGCCAGCAGTGAAGGAGGGGGGACACAAGAGACCCAGTACTTC.